The sequence of this T cell receptor (beta chain) was determined in a study of blood T cell repertoires in COVID-19. Clones were sequenced by immunoSEQ multiplex PCR, and TCRdb holds only the in-frame ones, with some missing. There are a few hundred thousand clones in the sample; around 91% occur only once, and approximately 2.3% lies in the top ten. Trimming stripped 0 bases from V and 6 bases from J, with 3 bases between. CDR1 is SGHDT and CDR2 is YYEEEE in the germline V gene. This CDR3 comprises 11 residues. Sequencing used peripheral blood. The rearrangement joins TRBV5-6 to TRBJ1-1; D is unclear. This TCR was recovered from a woman aged 55-69 years with COVID-19, enrolled during active disease. CDR3 bases: TGTGCCAGCAGCTTGGCCTCTGAAGCTTTCTTT. Translated, it gives CASSLASEAFF.